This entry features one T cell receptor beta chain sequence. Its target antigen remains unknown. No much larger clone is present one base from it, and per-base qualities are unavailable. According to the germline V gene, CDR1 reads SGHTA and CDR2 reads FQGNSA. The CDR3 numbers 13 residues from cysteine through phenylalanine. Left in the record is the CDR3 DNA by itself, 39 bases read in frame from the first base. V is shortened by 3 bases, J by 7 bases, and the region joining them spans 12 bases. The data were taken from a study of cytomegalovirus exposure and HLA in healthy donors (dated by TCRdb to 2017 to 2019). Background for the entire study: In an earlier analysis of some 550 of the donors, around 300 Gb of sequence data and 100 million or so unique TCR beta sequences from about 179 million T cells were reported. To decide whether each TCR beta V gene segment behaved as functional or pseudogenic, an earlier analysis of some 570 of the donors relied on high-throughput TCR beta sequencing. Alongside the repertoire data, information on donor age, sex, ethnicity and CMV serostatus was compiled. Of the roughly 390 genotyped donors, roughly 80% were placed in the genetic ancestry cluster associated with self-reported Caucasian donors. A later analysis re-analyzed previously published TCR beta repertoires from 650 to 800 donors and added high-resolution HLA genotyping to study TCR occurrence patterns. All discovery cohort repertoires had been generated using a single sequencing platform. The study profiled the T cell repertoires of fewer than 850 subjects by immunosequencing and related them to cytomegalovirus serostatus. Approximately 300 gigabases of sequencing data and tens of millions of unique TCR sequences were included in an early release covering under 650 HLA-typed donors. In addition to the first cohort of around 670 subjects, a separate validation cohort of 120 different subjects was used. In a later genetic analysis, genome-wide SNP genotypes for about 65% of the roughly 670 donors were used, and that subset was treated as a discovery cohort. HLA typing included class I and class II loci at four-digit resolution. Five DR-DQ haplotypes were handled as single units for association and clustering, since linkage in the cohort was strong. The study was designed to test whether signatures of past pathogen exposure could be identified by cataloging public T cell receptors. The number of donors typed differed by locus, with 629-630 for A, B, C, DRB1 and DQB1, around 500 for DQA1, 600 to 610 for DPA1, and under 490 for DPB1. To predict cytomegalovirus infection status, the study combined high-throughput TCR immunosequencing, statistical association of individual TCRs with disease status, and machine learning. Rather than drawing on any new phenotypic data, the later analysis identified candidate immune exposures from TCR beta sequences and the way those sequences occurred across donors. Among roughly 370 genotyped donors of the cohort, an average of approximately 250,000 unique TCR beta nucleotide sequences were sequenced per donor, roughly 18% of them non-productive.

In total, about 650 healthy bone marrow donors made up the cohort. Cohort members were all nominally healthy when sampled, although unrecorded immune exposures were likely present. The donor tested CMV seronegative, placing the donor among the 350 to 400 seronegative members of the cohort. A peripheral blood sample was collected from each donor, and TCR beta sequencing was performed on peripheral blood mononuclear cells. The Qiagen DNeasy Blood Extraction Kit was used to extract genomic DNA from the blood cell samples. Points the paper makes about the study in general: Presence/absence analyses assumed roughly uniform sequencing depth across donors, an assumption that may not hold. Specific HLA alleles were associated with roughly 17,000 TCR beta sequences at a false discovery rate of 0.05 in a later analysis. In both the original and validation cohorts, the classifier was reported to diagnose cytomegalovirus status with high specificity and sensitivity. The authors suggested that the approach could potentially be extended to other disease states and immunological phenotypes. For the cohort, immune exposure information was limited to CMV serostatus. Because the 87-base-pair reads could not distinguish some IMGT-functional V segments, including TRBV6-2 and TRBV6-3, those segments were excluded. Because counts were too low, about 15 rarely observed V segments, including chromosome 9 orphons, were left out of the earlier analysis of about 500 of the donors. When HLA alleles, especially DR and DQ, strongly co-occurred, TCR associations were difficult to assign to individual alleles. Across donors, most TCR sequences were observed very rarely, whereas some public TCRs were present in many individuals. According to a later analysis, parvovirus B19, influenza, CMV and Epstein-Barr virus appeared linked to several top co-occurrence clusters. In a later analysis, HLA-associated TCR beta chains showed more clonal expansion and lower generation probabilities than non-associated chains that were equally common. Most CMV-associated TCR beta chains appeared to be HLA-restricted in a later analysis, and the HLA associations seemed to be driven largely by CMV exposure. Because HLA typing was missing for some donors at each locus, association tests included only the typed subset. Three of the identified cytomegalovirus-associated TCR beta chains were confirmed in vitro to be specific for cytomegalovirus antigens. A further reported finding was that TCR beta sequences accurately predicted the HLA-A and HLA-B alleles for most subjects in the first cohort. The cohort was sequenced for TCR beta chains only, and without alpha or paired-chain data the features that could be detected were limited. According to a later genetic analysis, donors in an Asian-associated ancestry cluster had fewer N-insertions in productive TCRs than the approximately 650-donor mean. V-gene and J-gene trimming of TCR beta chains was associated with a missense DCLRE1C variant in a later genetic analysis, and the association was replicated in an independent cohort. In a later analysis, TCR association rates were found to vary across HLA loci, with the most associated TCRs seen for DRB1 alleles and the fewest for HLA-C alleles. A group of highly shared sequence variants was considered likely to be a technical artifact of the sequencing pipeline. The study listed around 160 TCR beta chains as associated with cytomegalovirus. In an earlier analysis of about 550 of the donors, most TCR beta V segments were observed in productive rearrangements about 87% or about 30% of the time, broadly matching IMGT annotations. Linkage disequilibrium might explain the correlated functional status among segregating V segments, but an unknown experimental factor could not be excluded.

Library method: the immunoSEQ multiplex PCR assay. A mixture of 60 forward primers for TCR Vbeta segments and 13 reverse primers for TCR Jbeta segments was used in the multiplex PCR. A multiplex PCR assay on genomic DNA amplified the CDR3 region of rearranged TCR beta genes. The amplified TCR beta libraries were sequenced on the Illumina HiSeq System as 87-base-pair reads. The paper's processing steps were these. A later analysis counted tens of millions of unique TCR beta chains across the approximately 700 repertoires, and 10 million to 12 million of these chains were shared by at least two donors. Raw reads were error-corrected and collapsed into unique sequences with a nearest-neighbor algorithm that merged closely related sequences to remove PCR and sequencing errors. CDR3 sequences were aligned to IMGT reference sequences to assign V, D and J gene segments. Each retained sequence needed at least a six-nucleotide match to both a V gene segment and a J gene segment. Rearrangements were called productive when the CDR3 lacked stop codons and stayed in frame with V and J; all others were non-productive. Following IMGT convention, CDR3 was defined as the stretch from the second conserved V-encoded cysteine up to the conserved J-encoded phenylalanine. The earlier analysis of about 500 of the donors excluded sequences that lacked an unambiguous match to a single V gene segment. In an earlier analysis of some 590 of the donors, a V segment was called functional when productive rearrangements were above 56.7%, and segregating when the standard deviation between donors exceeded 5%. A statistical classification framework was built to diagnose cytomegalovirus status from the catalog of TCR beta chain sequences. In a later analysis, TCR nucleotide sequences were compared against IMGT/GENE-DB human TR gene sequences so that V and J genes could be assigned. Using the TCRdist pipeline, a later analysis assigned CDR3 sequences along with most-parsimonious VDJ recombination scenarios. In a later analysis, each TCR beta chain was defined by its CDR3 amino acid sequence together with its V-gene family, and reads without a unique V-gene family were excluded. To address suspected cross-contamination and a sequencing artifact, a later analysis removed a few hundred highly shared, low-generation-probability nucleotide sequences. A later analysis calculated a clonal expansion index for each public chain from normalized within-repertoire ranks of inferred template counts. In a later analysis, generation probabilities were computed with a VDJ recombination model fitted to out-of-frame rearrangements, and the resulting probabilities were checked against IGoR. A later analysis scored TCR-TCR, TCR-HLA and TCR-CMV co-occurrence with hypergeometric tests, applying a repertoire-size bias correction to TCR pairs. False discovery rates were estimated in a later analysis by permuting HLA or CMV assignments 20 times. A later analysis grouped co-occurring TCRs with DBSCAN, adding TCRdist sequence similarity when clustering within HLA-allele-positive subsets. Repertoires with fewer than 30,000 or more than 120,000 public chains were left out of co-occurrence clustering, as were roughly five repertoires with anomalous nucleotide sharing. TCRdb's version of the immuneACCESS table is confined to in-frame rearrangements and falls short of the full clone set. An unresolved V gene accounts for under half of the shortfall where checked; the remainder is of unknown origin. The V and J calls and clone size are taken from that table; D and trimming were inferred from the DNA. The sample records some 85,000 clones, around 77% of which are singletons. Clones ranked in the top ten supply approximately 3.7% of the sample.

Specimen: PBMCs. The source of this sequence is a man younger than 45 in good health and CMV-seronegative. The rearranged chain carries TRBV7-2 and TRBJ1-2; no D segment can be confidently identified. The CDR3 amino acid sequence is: CASSLLLAAGYTF. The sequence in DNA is TGTGCCAGCAGCTTGCTCCTAGCGGCTGGCTACACCTTC.